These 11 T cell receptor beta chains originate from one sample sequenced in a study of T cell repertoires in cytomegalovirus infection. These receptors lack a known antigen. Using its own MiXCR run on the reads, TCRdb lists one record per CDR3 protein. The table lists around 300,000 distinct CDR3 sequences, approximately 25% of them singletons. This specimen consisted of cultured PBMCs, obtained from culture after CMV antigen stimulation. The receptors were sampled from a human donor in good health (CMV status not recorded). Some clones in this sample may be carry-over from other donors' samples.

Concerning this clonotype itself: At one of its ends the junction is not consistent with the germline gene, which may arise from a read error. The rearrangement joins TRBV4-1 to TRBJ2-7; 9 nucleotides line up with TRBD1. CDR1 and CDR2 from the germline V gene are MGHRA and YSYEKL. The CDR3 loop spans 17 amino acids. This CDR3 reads CASSQDRGDRATYEQNF. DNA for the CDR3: TGCGCCAGCAGCCAAGATCGAGGGGACAGGGCTACCTACGAGCAGAACTTC.

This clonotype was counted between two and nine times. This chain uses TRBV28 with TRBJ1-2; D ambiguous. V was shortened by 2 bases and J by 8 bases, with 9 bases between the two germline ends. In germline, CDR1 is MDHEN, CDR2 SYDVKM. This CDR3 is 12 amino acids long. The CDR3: CASSLTDPGYTF. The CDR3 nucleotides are TGTGCCAGCAGTTTAACCGATCCGGGCTACACCTTC.

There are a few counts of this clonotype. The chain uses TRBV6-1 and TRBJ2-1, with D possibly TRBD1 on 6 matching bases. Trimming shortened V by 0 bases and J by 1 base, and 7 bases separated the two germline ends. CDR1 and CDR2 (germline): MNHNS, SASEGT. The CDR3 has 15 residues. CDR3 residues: CASSEAGASYNEQFF. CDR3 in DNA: TGTGCCAGCAGTGAAGCGGGGGCTTCCTACAATGAGCAGTTCTTC.

The CDR3 spells CASSIGLETNLRETQYF. CDR3 DNA: TGTGCCAGTAGTATAGGGCTTGAGACTAACTTACGGGAGACCCAGTACTTC. The chain recombines TRBV19 with TRBJ2-5; D possibly corresponds to TRBD2 (5 bases). Trimming cost V 1 base and J 5 bases, with 20 bases left between them. CDR1 is LNHDA, CDR2 SQIVND, per germline (reference sequence). The CDR3 consists of 17 residues. The whole variable domain, filled in from reference TRBV19 and TRBJ2-5, reads DGGITQSPKYLFRKEGQNVTLSCEQNLNHDAMYWYRQDPGQGLRLIYYSQIVNDFQKGDIAEGYSVSREKKESFPLTVTSAQKNPTAFYLCASSIGLETNLRETQYFGPGTRLLVL.

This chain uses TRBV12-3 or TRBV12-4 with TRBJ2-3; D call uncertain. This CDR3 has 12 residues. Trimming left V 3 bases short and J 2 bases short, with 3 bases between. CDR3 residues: CASSFPTDTQYF. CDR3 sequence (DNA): TGTGCCAGCAGTTTCCCCACAGATACGCAGTATTTT.

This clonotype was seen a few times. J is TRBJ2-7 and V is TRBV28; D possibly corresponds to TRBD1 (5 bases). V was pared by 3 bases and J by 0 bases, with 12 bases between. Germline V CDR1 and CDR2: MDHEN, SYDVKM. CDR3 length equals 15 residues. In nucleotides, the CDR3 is TGTGCCAGCAGTTTGGTAGGGGCGAGCTCCTACGAGCAGTACTTC. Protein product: CASSLVGASSYEQYF.

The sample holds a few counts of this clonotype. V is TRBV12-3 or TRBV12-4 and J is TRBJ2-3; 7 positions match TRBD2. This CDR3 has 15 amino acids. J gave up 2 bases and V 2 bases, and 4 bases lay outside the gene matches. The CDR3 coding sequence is TGTGCCAGCAGTTTATGGCTAGCGGACACAGATACGCAGTATTTT. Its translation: CASSLWLADTDTQYF.

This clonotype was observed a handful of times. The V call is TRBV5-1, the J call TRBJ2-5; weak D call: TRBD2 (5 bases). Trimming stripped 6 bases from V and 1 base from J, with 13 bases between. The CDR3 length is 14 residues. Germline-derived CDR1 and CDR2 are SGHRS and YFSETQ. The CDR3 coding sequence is TGCGCCAGCATGACGGGGTTTCGCCAAGAGACCCAGTACTTC. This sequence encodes CASMTGFRQETQYF.

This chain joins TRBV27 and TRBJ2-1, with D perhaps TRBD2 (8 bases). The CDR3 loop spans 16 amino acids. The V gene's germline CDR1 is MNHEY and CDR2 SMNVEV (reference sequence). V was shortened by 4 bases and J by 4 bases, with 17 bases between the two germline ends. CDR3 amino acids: CASSCEGGGGYNEQFF. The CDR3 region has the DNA TGTGCCAGCAGTTGCGAAGGGGGCGGGGGGTACAATGAGCAGTTCTTC.

This CDR3 is CASSRSPGLAGGHGDTQYF. The DNA for the CDR3 is TGCGCCAGCAGCCGATCGCCGGGACTAGCGGGAGGGCACGGCGATACGCAGTATTTT. The chain employs TRBV4-1 and TRBJ2-3, with 16 bases aligning to TRBD2. The CDR3 is made up of 19 amino acids. Germline-derived CDR1 and CDR2 are MGHRA and YSYEKL. V lost 4 bases to trimming and J lost 6 bases; unmatched junction nucleotides: 13.

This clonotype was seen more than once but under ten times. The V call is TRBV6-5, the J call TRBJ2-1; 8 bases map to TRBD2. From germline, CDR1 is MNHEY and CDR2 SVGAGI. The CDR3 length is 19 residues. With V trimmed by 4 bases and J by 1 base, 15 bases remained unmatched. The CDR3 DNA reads TGTGCCAGCAGTTCTAGTCCGATAGTGAGCGGGAGTTCCTACAATGAGCAGTTCTTC. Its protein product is CASSSSPIVSGSSYNEQFF.